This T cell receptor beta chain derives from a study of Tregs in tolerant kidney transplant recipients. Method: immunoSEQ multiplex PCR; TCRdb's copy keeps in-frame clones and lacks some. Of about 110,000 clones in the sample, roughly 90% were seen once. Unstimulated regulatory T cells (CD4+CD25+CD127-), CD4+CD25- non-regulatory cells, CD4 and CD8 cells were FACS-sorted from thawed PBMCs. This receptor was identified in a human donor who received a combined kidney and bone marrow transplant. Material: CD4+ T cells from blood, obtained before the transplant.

The CDR3 region is CASSPGGTGNEQFF. CDR3 sequence (DNA): TGCGCCAGCAGCCCAGGGGGTACGGGAAATGAGCAGTTCTTC. The J gene is TRBJ2-1, the V gene TRBV5-1, with TRBD1 matching 7 bases. There are 14 residues in the CDR3. Germline values: CDR1 SGHRS, CDR2 YFSETQ. Losses at the gene ends were 4 bases for V and 7 bases for J; bases not matched to a gene: 8.